This T cell receptor beta chain is from a study of low-dose radiotherapy and immunotherapy resistance in tumors. Study-wide background: A dose of 300 mg of oral aspirin was taken by patients daily for four cycles from cycle 1 day 1.

Time point described: after trial treatment. The treatment was: LDRT plus nivolumab, ipilimumab, low-dose cyclophosphamide and aspirin (RACIN trial). Administered to the donors were nivolumab, ipilimumab, aspirin, low-dose cyclophosphamide and low-dose radiotherapy. There are many counts of this clonotype. V was trimmed by 4 bases and J by 2 bases, leaving 13 bases between them. The germline gives CDR1 PRHDT, CDR2 FYEKMQ (reference sequence). This CDR3 has 15 amino acids. Covering alpha and beta chains, TRAV- and TRBV-specific primers were used for the first-strand cDNA. For amplifying TCRs, the PCR ran for 15 to 20 cycles with Phusion, which was used together with a constant-region primer and the adapter on the V primers. TCRdb passed the reads through MiXCR, listing each CDR3 protein once. The sample comprises almost 45,000 distinct CDR3 sequences, approximately 26% of which are singletons, and around a tenth rests with the top ten.

J is TRBJ2-3 and V is TRBV13, with a possible D match to TRBD2 (6 bases). Here the sequenced sample was PBMCs, taken after low-dose radiotherapy plus immunotherapy. This TCR derives from a male donor with prostate cancer. For the CDR3, the DNA is TGTGCCAGCAGCTCCGGAAGGACTACCACAGATACGCAGTATTTT. This sequence encodes CASSSGRTTTDTQYF.